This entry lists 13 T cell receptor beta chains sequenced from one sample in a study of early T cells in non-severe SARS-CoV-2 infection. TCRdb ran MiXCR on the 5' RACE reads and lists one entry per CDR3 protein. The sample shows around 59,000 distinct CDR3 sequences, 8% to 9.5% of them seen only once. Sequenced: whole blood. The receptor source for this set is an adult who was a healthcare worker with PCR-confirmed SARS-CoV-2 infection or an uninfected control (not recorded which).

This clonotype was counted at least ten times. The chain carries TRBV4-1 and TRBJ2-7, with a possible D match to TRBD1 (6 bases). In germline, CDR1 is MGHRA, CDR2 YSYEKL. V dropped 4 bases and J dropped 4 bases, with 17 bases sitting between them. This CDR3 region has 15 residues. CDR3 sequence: CASSPAGYRAYEQYF. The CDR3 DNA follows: TGCGCCAGCAGCCCGGCAGGGTACAGGGCGTACGAGCAGTACTTC.

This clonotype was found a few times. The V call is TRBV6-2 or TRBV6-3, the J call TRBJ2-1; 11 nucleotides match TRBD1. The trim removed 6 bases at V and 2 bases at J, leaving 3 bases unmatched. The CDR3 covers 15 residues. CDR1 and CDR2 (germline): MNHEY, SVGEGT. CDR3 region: CASRPGQGAYNEQFF. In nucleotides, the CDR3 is TGTGCCAGCAGACCGGGACAGGGGGCCTACAATGAGCAGTTCTTC.

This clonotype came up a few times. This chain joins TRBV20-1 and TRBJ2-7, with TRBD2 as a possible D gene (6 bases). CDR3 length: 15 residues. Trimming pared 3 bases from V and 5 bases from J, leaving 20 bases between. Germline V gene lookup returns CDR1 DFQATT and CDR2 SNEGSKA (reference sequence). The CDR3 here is CSASQAGQREDEQYF. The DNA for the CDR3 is TGCAGTGCTAGTCAGGCGGGGCAAAGGGAGGACGAGCAGTACTTC.

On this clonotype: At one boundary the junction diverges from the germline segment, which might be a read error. DNA of the CDR3: TGCAGTGCTAGGACCCCCGGGAGCCCTTACTTC. Amino acids: CSARTPGSPYF. This sequence joins TRBV20-1 and TRBJ2-2, with a possible D match to TRBD2 (6 bases). Per the germline V gene, CDR1 is DFQATT and CDR2 is SNEGSKA (reference sequence). The CDR3 covers 11 residues.

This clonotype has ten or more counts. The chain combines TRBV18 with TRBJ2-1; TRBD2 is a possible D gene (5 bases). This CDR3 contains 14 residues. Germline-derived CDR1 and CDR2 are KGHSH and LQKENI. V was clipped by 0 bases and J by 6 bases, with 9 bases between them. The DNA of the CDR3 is TGTGCCAGCTCACCACCGGCTAGCCTCAATGAGCAGTTCTTC. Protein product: CASSPPASLNEQFF. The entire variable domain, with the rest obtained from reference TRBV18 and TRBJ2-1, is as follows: NAGVMQNPRHLVRRRGQEARLRCSPMKGHSHVYWYRQLPEEGLKFMVYLQKENIIDESGMPKERFSAEFPKEGPSILRIQQVVRGDSAAYFCASSPPASLNEQFFGPGTRLTVL.

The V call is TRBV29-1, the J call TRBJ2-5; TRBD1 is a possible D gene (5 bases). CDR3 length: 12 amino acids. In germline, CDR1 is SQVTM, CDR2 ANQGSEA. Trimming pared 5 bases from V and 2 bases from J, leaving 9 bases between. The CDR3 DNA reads TGCAGCGTTAGTCAGGGACAAGAGACCCAGTACTTC. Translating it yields CSVSQGQETQYF. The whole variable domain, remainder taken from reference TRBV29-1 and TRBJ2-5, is SAVISQKPSRDICQRGTSLTIQCQVDSQVTMMFWYRQQPGQSLTLIATANQGSEATYESGFVIDKFPISRPNLTFSTLTVSNMSPEDSSIYLCSVSQGQETQYFGPGTRLLVL.

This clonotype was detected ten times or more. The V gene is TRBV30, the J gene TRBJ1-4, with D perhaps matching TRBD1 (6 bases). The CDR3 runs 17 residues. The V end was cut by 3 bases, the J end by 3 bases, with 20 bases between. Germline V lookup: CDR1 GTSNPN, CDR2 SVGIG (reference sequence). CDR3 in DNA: TGTGCCTGGAGCTACAAGGAAAAACAGGGCTCTAATGAAAAACTGTTTTTT. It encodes CAWSYKEKQGSNEKLFF. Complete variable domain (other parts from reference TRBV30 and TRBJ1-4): SQTIHQWPATLVQPVGSPLSLECTVEGTSNPNLYWYRQAAGRGLQLLFYSVGIGQISSEVPQNLSASRPQDRQFILSSKKLLLSDSGFYLCAWSYKEKQGSNEKLFFGSGTQLSVL.

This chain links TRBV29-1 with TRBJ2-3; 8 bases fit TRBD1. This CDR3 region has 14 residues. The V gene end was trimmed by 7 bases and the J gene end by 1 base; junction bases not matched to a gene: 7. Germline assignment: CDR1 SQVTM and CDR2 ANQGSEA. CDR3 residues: CSGMDRVGTDTQYF. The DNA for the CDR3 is TGCAGCGGGATGGACAGGGTGGGCACAGATACGCAGTATTTT.

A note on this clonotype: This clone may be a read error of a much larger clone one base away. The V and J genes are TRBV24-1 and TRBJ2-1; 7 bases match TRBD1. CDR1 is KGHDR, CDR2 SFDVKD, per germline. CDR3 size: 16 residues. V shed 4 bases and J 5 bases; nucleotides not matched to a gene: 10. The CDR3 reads CATSEPDREQNNEQFF. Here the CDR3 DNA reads TGTGCCACCAGTGAACCTGACAGGGAGCAAAACAATGAGCAGTTCTTC.

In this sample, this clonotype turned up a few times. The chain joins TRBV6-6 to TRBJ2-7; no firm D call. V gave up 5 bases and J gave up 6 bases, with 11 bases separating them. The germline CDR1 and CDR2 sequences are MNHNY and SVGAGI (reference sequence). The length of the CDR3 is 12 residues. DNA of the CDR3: TGTGCCAGCAGTCGCAGTACGGGCGAGCAGTACTTC. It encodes CASSRSTGEQYF.

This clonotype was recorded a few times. CDR3 nucleotides: TGTGCCAGCAGTCCGAGGGGGGGCGCTGAAGCTTTCTTT. It codes for CASSPRGGAEAFF. The J gene is TRBJ1-1, the V gene TRBV12-3 or TRBV12-4; a weak D match, TRBD1 (6 bases). The CDR3 loop spans 13 amino acids. Trimming took 5 bases from V and 6 from J, leaving 13 bases between them.

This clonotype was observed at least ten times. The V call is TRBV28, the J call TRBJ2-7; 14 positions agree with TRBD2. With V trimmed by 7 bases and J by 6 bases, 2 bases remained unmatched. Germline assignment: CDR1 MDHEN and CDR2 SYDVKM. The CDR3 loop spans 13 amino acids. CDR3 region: CASTGLAGGEQYF. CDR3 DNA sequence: TGTGCCAGCACCGGACTAGCGGGAGGCGAGCAGTACTTC.

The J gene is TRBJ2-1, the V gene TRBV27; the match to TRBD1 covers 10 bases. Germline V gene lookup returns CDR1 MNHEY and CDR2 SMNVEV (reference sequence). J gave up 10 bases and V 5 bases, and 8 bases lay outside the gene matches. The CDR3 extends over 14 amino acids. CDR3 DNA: TGTGCCAGCAGTCCGACAGGGGGCCTGGTCGAGCAGTTCTTC. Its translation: CASSPTGGLVEQFF.